The 25 T cell receptor beta chains below come from one sample, sequenced in a study of T cell responses to AZD1222 COVID-19 vaccine. Clones were sequenced by immunoSEQ multiplex PCR, and TCRdb holds only the in-frame ones, with some missing. Altogether 200,000 to 250,000 clones are present, roughly 94% being singletons, with the ten largest covering around 1.7%. The sample consisted of peripheral blood, taken 28 days after the second dose of the MenACWY control vaccine. The receptors were gathered from an adult who received the MenACWY meningococcal vaccine as a control.

V and J are TRBV6-5 and TRBJ1-1, with D tentatively TRBD1 (5 bases). Trimming pared 0 bases from V and 1 base from J, leaving 9 bases between. This CDR3 has 15 amino acids. The germline CDR1 and CDR2 sequences are MNHEY and SVGAGI. The CDR3 sequence: CASSYSEQANTEAFF. The CDR3 bases are TGTGCCAGCAGTTACTCGGAACAGGCGAACACTGAAGCTTTCTTT.

The chain recombines TRBV6-5 with TRBJ1-2; maybe TRBD1 (5 bases). This CDR3 is built from 15 residues. Trimming pared 0 bases from V and 0 bases from J, leaving 8 bases between. Germline assignment: CDR1 MNHEY and CDR2 SVGAGI. The CDR3 DNA sequence: TGTGCCAGCAGTTACTCCGGGGGGACTAACTATGGCTACACCTTC. The encoded protein is CASSYSGGTNYGYTF.

The rearrangement links TRBV6-2 or TRBV6-3 to TRBJ1-3; no reliable D call. The CDR3 runs 13 residues. Germline CDR1 is MNHEY and CDR2 is SVGEGT. V was cut by 6 bases and J by 5 bases, with 11 bases left in between. The CDR3 DNA reads as TGTGCCAGCAGCCAAGAGGACCGAAACACCATATATTTT. It codes for CASSQEDRNTIYF.

V is TRBV5-1 and J is TRBJ1-1; TRBD1 is a possible D gene (6 bases). Germline-derived CDR1 and CDR2 are SGHRS and YFSETQ. Between the trimmed V and J ends, which lost 4 bases and 0 bases, there was a span of 10 bases. The CDR3 extends over 14 amino acids. The CDR3 bases are TGCGCCAGCAGCCAAGGGACACTGAACACTGAAGCTTTCTTT. Protein: CASSQGTLNTEAFF.

The V gene is TRBV19, the J gene TRBJ1-5; TRBD1 aligns across 7 bases. Germline V CDR1 and CDR2: LNHDA, SQIVND (reference sequence). Unmatched junction bases numbered 6, after V lost 7 bases and J lost 0 bases. The CDR3 is 15 amino acids. The CDR3 is CASKSGTASNQPQHF. CDR3 DNA: TGTGCCAGTAAATCCGGGACAGCTAGCAATCAGCCCCAGCATTTT.

This clone has only one observation. This CDR3 is also generated by other DNA sequences in the sample. The J gene is TRBJ1-2, the V gene TRBV6-5; TRBD1 is a possible D gene (6 bases). The germline V gene has CDR1 MNHEY and CDR2 SVGAGI. Trimming removed 2 bases at V and 2 bases at J, with 9 bases between. The CDR3 is made up of 14 amino acids. The CDR3 region is CASSYGGRNYGYTF. CDR3 coding DNA: TGTGCCAGCAGTTACGGGGGGCGAAACTATGGCTACACCTTC.

This sequence joins TRBV18 and TRBJ2-3; 8 bases map to TRBD1. Per the germline V gene, CDR1 is KGHSH and CDR2 is LQKENI. V dropped 4 bases and J dropped 4; count of bases not matched to a gene: 4. The length of the CDR3 is 14 residues. The CDR3 reads CASSQEQGADTQYF. CDR3 in DNA: TGTGCCAGCTCACAGGAACAGGGGGCAGATACGCAGTATTTT.

This chain links TRBV28 with TRBJ1-2, with D uncertain. Trimming left V 6 bases short and J 7 bases short, with 9 bases between. The CDR3 is 11 residues long. Per the germline V gene, CDR1 is MDHEN and CDR2 is SYDVKM. DNA for the CDR3: TGTGCCAGCAGCTCAATTCCTGGCTACACCTTC. It is translated as CASSSIPGYTF.

The chain carries TRBV13 and TRBJ2-3; D is undetermined. Per the germline V gene, CDR1 is PRHDT and CDR2 is FYEKMQ (reference sequence). The CDR3 has 14 amino acids. Trimming removed 4 bases from V and 9 bases from J, with 17 bases in between. The CDR3 here is CASSSTNQVGTQYF. The CDR3, as DNA: TGTGCCAGCAGCTCAACAAACCAGGTTGGGACGCAGTATTTT.

The chain couples TRBV30 to TRBJ2-7; D is perhaps TRBD2 (5 bases). The germline V and J ends were trimmed by 1 base and 7 bases, with 20 bases remaining between them. Germline CDR1 is GTSNPN and CDR2 is SVGIG (reference sequence). The CDR3 contains 15 residues. The CDR3 nucleotides read TGTGCCTGGAGTGCCTTTAGCGATCCCTACTGGGAGCAGTACTTC. Its protein is CAWSAFSDPYWEQYF. The full variable domain, rest sourced from reference TRBV30 and TRBJ2-7, is SQTIHQWPATLVQPVGSPLSLECTVEGTSNPNLYWYRQAAGRGLQLLFYSVGIGQISSEVPQNLSASRPQDRQFILSSKKLLLSDSGFYLCAWSAFSDPYWEQYFGPGTRLTVT.

The rearrangement links TRBV27 to TRBJ1-4; 7 bases fit TRBD1. The CDR3 extends over 19 amino acids. V dropped 6 bases and J dropped 6; count of bases not matched to a gene: 22. CDR1 and CDR2 (germline): MNHEY, SMNVEV (reference sequence). CDR3 region: CASSTTTRQGGDVYEKLFF. Here the CDR3 DNA reads TGTGCCAGCAGCACCACAACCCGACAGGGTGGAGACGTTTATGAAAAACTGTTTTTT.

The rearrangement links TRBV30 to TRBJ2-7; D is ambiguous. This CDR3 is built from 13 residues. Germline V CDR1 and CDR2: GTSNPN, SVGIG (reference sequence). Trimming removed 5 bases from V and 2 bases from J, with 13 bases in between. The CDR3 loop is CAWGSAHPYEQYF. The CDR3 DNA sequence: TGTGCCTGGGGGTCGGCCCACCCCTACGAGCAGTACTTC.

The genes are TRBV27 and TRBJ2-1; TRBD2 matches 16 bases. Germline CDR1 and CDR2: MNHEY and SMNVEV (reference sequence). This CDR3 contains 18 residues. The junction had 6 bases not matched to a gene; V was cut back by 6 bases and J by 1 base. CDR3 sequence: CASRGLAGGFLSYNEQFF. As DNA, the CDR3 is TGTGCCAGCAGGGGACTAGCGGGGGGGTTTCTATCCTACAATGAGCAGTTCTTC.

The rearrangement joins TRBV7-9 to TRBJ1-2; D is unclear. Germline V gene lookup returns CDR1 SEHNR and CDR2 FQNEAQ (reference sequence). V was pared by 1 base and J by 4 bases, with 7 bases between. CDR3 size: 13 residues. DNA for the CDR3: TGTGCCAGCAGCTTAGTTGGGAGCTATGGCTACACCTTC. This codes for CASSLVGSYGYTF.

The J gene is TRBJ2-3, the V gene TRBV24-1, with D tentatively TRBD2 (6 bases). V lost 4 bases, J lost 2 bases, and 12 bases lay in between. The CDR3 is 15 residues long. Germline CDR1 is KGHDR and CDR2 is SFDVKD. The CDR3 sequence: CATSDPGGVTDTQYF. The CDR3 DNA sequence: TGTGCCACCAGTGACCCCGGGGGTGTCACAGATACGCAGTATTTT.

The J gene is TRBJ2-7, the V gene TRBV11-2; D is possibly TRBD1 (7 bases). Germline CDR1 and CDR2: SGHAT and FQNNGV. The V and J ends lost 1 base and 2 bases respectively, with 12 bases between them. This CDR3 has 15 residues. The DNA of the CDR3 is TGTGCCAGCAGCTTAGGGGCAGGGGGGACCTACGAGCAGTACTTC. Translated, it gives CASSLGAGGTYEQYF.

The rearrangement links TRBV2 to TRBJ1-4; 7 bases are shared with TRBD1. The CDR3 contains 13 residues. J gave up 10 bases and V 3 bases, and 5 bases lay outside the gene matches. CDR1 is SNHLY and CDR2 is FYNNEI in the germline V gene. CDR3 loop: CASSEDRTGKLFF. For the CDR3, the DNA is TGTGCCAGCAGTGAGGACAGGACCGGAAAACTGTTTTTT. Combining the CDR3 with reference TRBV2 and TRBJ1-4 gives the whole variable domain EPEVTQTPSHQVTQMGQEVILRCVPISNHLYFYWYRQILGQKVEFLVSFYNNEISEKSEIFDDQFSVERPDGSNFTLKIRSTKLEDSAMYFCASSEDRTGKLFFGSGTQLSVL.

The chain combines TRBV28 with TRBJ1-6, with 7 positions matching TRBD1. The CDR3 runs 14 residues. CDR1 is MDHEN and CDR2 is SYDVKM in the germline V gene. The V and J ends lost 3 bases and 14 bases, in that order; junction bases with no gene match: 10. The CDR3 loop is CASSLTGSIMALHF. The CDR3, as DNA: TGTGCCAGCAGTTTGACAGGGTCGATAATGGCCCTCCACTTT.

This CDR3 reads CASRQGPNEKLFF. CDR3 nucleotide sequence: TGTGCCAGCAGACAGGGTCCCAACGAAAAACTGTTTTTT. The chain uses TRBV2 and TRBJ1-4, with a tentative D call TRBD1 (6 bases). Germline V lookup: CDR1 SNHLY, CDR2 FYNNEI. Trimming left V 6 bases short and J 8 bases short, with 13 bases between. CDR3 length: 13 amino acids.

The genes are TRBV30 and TRBJ1-1, with D tentatively TRBD1 (5 bases). Germline CDR1 and CDR2: GTSNPN and SVGIG (reference sequence). V was shortened by 1 base and J by 6 bases, with 21 bases between the two germline ends. The CDR3 is 16 amino acids. The CDR3 sequence is CAWSGALGGANPEAFF. As DNA, the CDR3 is TGTGCCTGGAGTGGGGCCTTGGGAGGGGCGAATCCTGAAGCTTTCTTT. Filled out from reference TRBV30 and TRBJ1-1, the complete variable domain reads SQTIHQWPATLVQPVGSPLSLECTVEGTSNPNLYWYRQAAGRGLQLLFYSVGIGQISSEVPQNLSASRPQDRQFILSSKKLLLSDSGFYLCAWSGALGGANPEAFFGQGTRLTVV.

V and J are TRBV7-6 and TRBJ1-1; TRBD1 matches at 9 bases. The germline gives CDR1 SGHVS, CDR2 FNYEAQ. CDR3 length: 14 residues. The ends lost 1 base at V and 5 bases at J; junction bases unmatched: 2. DNA of the CDR3: TGTGCCAGCAGCTTAGGGGGACAGGGAACTGAAGCTTTCTTT. This encodes CASSLGGQGTEAFF.

The chain employs TRBV11-2 and TRBJ2-2; D is ambiguous. Trimming left V 0 bases short and J 8 bases short, with 7 bases between. Per the germline V gene, CDR1 is SGHAT and CDR2 is FQNNGV. This CDR3 is 13 amino acids long. This CDR3 reads CASSLDYFGELFF. The CDR3 nucleotides read TGTGCCAGCAGCTTAGACTATTTTGGGGAGCTGTTTTTT.

This chain uses TRBV4-1 with TRBJ2-4; no clear D gene. V was cut by 1 base and J by 4 bases, with 14 bases left in between. Germline V gene sequence: CDR1 MGHRA, CDR2 YSYEKL. The CDR3 totals 16 residues. CDR3 region: CASSQGKADRKNIQYF. In DNA form, the CDR3 reads TGCGCCAGCAGCCAAGGGAAGGCAGATAGAAAAAACATTCAGTACTTC.

The V gene is TRBV10-3, the J gene TRBJ2-7; TRBD1 matches at 7 bases. Looked up from germline, CDR1 is ENHRY and CDR2 is SYGVKD. V trimming: 2 bases; J trimming: 5 bases; junction bases outside the gene matches: 3. The CDR3 runs to 13 residues. CDR3 residues: CAISEDRVNEQYF. The CDR3, as DNA: TGTGCCATCAGTGAGGACAGGGTGAACGAGCAGTACTTC.

V usage is TRBV5-5 and J usage is TRBJ1-4; possible D gene TRBD1, 5 bases. This CDR3 spans 13 amino acids. The V end was cut by 2 bases, the J end by 8 bases, with 10 bases between. Germline CDR1 and CDR2: SGHKS and YYEKEE (reference sequence). The DNA of the CDR3 is TGTGCCAGCAGCTTCGTGGGGGAAGAAAAACTGTTTTTT. Its protein is CASSFVGEEKLFF.